Listed below are T cell receptor beta chains from one sample, sequenced in a study of T cell responses to AZD1222 COVID-19 vaccine. Here immunoSEQ multiplex PCR was the method, and the copy in TCRdb shows in-frame clones only, minus some. Here the sample spans around 80,000 clones, around nine tenths being singletons. The source was peripheral blood, collected on day 0 of AZD1222 vaccination. These receptors came from an adult in good health. The CDR3 runs from the conserved cysteine through the conserved F or W. Each record gives: clone size, J gene, D gene, V gene, CDR3 length, CDR3 protein, CDR3 DNA. The D gene is left open where the match is weak. Where a row states a size, it is once, few, many or the class of an expanded clone; other rows omit it.

>.|TRBJ1-1|.|TRBV29-1|13
CSHTSTRNTEAFF
TGCAGCCACACGTCCACTAGGAACACTGAAGCTTTCTTT
>.|TRBJ2-2|TRBD2|TRBV4-2|16
CASSPLGRDGGGELFF
TGTGCCAGCAGCCCCCTCGGGAGGGACGGAGGCGGGGAGCTGTTTTTT
>.|TRBJ1-1|.|TRBV5-1|13
CASSLILNTEAFF
TGCGCCAGCAGCTTGATTTTGAACACTGAAGCTTTCTTT
>.|TRBJ2-3|TRBD2|TRBV28|15
CASNAAGVGTDTQYF
TGTGCCAGCAACGCAGCGGGAGTCGGTACAGATACGCAGTATTTT
>.|TRBJ2-2|.|TRBV6-4|14
CASSGTQPRGELFF
TGTGCCAGCAGTGGAACTCAGCCCCGCGGGGAGCTGTTTTTT
>once|TRBJ1-2|TRBD1|TRBV10-3|12
CAIGAGGYGYTF
TGTGCCATCGGGGCAGGGGGATATGGCTACACCTTC
>once|TRBJ1-1|.|TRBV2|14
CASSVRWENTEAFF
TGTGCCAGCAGTGTTCGGTGGGAGAACACTGAAGCTTTCTTT
>.|TRBJ1-3|.|TRBV3-1/TRBV3-2|17
CASTLGPQAYSGNTIYF
TGTGCCAGCACCCTGGGGCCACAGGCCTACTCTGGAAACACCATATATTTT
>.|TRBJ1-2|.|TRBV19|13
CASSIAANYGYTF
TGTGCCAGTAGTATTGCAGCCAACTATGGCTACACCTTC
>.|TRBJ1-4|.|TRBV7-3|14
CASSLTGKNEKLFF
TGTGCCAGCAGCTTAACTGGAAAAAATGAAAAACTGTTTTTT
>.|TRBJ1-3|.|TRBV24-1|14
CATSAGGSGNTIYF
TGTGCCACCAGCGCTGGGGGTTCTGGAAACACCATATATTTT
>.|TRBJ1-2|TRBD1|TRBV10-3|14
CATAPGQGADGYTF
TGTGCCACCGCCCCGGGACAGGGAGCAGATGGCTACACCTTC
>.|TRBJ1-2|.|TRBV3-1/TRBV3-2|12
CASSQPEGGYTF
TGTGCCAGCAGCCAGCCCGAGGGTGGCTACACCTTC
>.|TRBJ2-7|.|TRBV28|16
CASSFPEGPSSYEQYF
TGTGCCAGCAGTTTCCCGGAGGGACCCAGCTCCTACGAGCAGTACTTC
>.|TRBJ2-7|TRBD1|TRBV27|15
CASSFGGQGFYEQYF
TGTGCCAGCAGTTTCGGAGGACAGGGCTTCTACGAGCAGTACTTC
>.|TRBJ2-7|.|TRBV9|14
CASSQAPGSYEQYF
TGTGCCAGCAGCCAGGCCCCGGGCTCCTACGAGCAGTACTTC
>.|TRBJ1-5|.|TRBV6-5|16
CASSLQGSPSNQPQHF
TGTGCCAGCAGTTTACAGGGTTCGCCTAGCAATCAGCCCCAGCATTTT
>.|TRBJ2-3|.|TRBV7-6|14
CASSLAPATDTQYF
TGTGCCAGCAGCTTAGCCCCGGCCACAGATACGCAGTATTTT
>.|TRBJ2-3|TRBD2|TRBV7-9|17
CASSFLAGGGLTDTQYF
TGTGCCAGCAGCTTCCTAGCGGGGGGAGGACTCACAGATACGCAGTATTTT
>.|TRBJ1-2|TRBD1|TRBV10-3|17
CAISSGTGIASNYGYTF
TGTGCCATAAGTTCCGGGACAGGGATCGCTTCTAACTATGGCTACACCTTC
>.|TRBJ2-1|TRBD1|TRBV3-1/TRBV3-2|16
CASSQGVGRGRNEQFF
TGTGCCAGCAGCCAAGGAGTCGGCAGGGGGCGGAATGAGCAGTTCTTC
>.|TRBJ2-3|.|TRBV11-2|17
CASSLGASAGSTDTQYF
TGTGCCAGCAGCTTAGGAGCCTCGGCGGGAAGCACAGATACGCAGTATTTT
>.|TRBJ1-6|TRBD1|TRBV30|13
CAWKGTVYSPLHF
TGTGCCTGGAAGGGGACAGTGTATTCACCCCTCCACTTT
>.|TRBJ1-1|TRBD1|TRBV2|14
CASIGGQGAPEAFF
TGTGCCAGCATAGGGGGACAGGGGGCTCCTGAAGCTTTCTTT
>.|TRBJ2-7|.|TRBV4-1|16
CASSQDPGRSSYEQYF
TGCGCCAGCAGCCAAGATCCGGGGAGGAGCTCCTACGAGCAGTACTTC
>.|TRBJ2-1|.|TRBV6-1|16
CASSESWVTSYNEQFF
TGTGCCAGCAGTGAAAGTTGGGTAACCTCCTACAATGAGCAGTTCTTC
>.|TRBJ1-2|TRBD1|TRBV3-1/TRBV3-2|14
CASSQAGGTERFIF
TGTGCCAGCAGCCAAGCGGGAGGGACAGAGAGATTTATCTTC
>.|TRBJ1-5|.|TRBV28|16
CASSLSGEGTYQPQHF
TGTGCCAGCAGTTTATCTGGGGAAGGAACTTATCAGCCCCAGCATTTT
>.|TRBJ2-7|.|TRBV7-8|14
CASSPGGTGYEQYF
TGTGCCAGCAGTCCCGGGGGCACAGGCTACGAGCAGTACTTC
>.|TRBJ1-1|TRBD1|TRBV27|16
CASSSRRTGLNTEAFF
TGTGCCAGCAGTTCCAGAAGGACAGGCCTGAACACTGAAGCTTTCTTT
>.|TRBJ2-3|.|TRBV19|13
CASNVGGTDTQYF
TGTGCCAGTAATGTGGGGGGCACAGATACGCAGTATTTT
>.|TRBJ2-2|.|TRBV5-8|15
CASSLVAGHTGELFF
TGTGCCAGCAGCTTGGTGGCAGGGCATACCGGGGAGCTGTTTTTT
>.|TRBJ2-1|.|TRBV28|13
CASSLGQFNEQFF
TGTGCCAGCAGTTTAGGACAGTTCAATGAGCAGTTCTTC
>.|TRBJ2-5|TRBD2|TRBV5-1|15
CASSFSLAGVETQYF
TGCGCCAGCAGCTTCAGTCTAGCGGGGGTAGAGACCCAGTACTTC
>few|TRBJ2-5|.|TRBV19|16
CASSSIRGAGAETQYF
TGTGCCAGTAGTTCCATTCGGGGGGCCGGGGCAGAGACCCAGTACTTC
>.|TRBJ1-1|TRBD1|TRBV9|17
CASSVAPPDRGNTEAFF
TGTGCCAGCAGCGTAGCTCCGCCCGACAGGGGGAACACTGAAGCTTTCTTT
>.|TRBJ1-2|TRBD1|TRBV19|13
CASSIDRGPGYTF
TGTGCCAGTAGTATCGACAGGGGGCCTGGCTACACCTTC
>few|TRBJ2-1|.|TRBV3-1/TRBV3-2|13
CASSQGTTGEQFF
TGTGCCAGCAGCCAAGGGACCACCGGTGAGCAGTTCTTC